This T cell receptor (beta chain) was found in a study of CD8 T cells in ankylosing spondylitis. General study points: A motif in TCR beta, a set of several highly homologous variants, appeared characteristic of ankylosing spondylitis blood. A subset of motif variants has previously been described in the synovial fluid and blood of reactive arthritis. Disease-associated clones were CD8+ and fairly uncommon in peripheral blood. Matched ankylosing spondylitis synovial fluid reportedly showed significant enrichment of disease-linked clones.

The CDR3 is made up of 13 amino acids. Germline V gives CDR1 MNHNS, CDR2 SASEGT. V lost 2 bases, J lost 7 bases, and 12 bases lay in between. One entry per CDR3 protein, called by TCRdb with MiXCR from the 5' RACE reads. The data hold 400,000 to 450,000 distinct CDR3 sequences, with about a sixth observed a single time. This clonotype was found many times. What it recognizes is unknown. V and J are TRBV6-1 and TRBJ2-7, with D perhaps matching TRBD2 (6 bases). The clonotype was recovered from a male donor with ankylosing spondylitis. The specimen sequenced was blood, either unsorted or a sorted T cell fraction (not recorded which). As DNA, the CDR3 is TGTGCCAGCAGTGAACTGCGGGACCTTGAGCAGTACTTC. This codes for CASSELRDLEQYF.